The sample holds many counts of the clone carrying this T cell receptor (beta chain). What it recognizes is unknown. This record comes from a study of CD8 T cells in ankylosing spondylitis. A single record per CDR3 protein comes from TCRdb applying MiXCR to the 5' RACE reads. This table holds around 150,000 distinct CDR3 sequences, roughly 11% found once. Losses at the gene ends were 11 bases for V and 1 base for J; bases not matched to a gene: 5. The length of the CDR3 is 13 residues. Germline-derived CDR1 and CDR2 are SEHNR and FQNEAQ (reference sequence). General study findings and limits: Matched ankylosing spondylitis synovial fluid reportedly showed significant enrichment of disease-linked clones.

The sequence came from a female donor with ankylosing spondylitis or in good health (not recorded which). The rearrangement joins TRBV7-9 to TRBJ2-1, with TRBD1 identical over 7 bases. What was sequenced was blood, either unsorted or a sorted T cell fraction (not recorded which). The CDR3 nucleotides are TGTGCCTTCCAGACAGGGTCCTACAATGAGCAGTTCTTC. Encoded protein: CAFQTGSYNEQFF.